This T cell receptor beta chain was profiled in a study of long-term antiretroviral therapy in people with HIV. In the United States, treatment was given to all participants with HIV. Survey-level resolution applied to immunoSEQ assay v3.0. Assay: immunoSEQ multiplex PCR; the TCRdb copy retains only in-frame clones and omits some. The sample shows approximately 17,000 clones, approximately 84% of them seen only once. CDR1 and CDR2 (germline): KGHSH, LQKENI. The CDR3 is 15 amino acids. J gave up 7 bases and V 2 bases, and 2 bases lay outside the gene matches. Findings of the study overall: Pre-ART expanded TRB clones stayed dominant throughout, though often decreasing after ART. HIV repertoires showed narrower CDR3 length ranges than controls.

In regard to this clone: Antigen unknown.

This chain connects TRBV18 to TRBJ2-1, with 13 bases aligning to TRBD2. Sequencing was performed on unsorted PBMCs, taken roughly 14 months before starting antiretroviral therapy. This sequence was found in a young man with HIV. CDR3 nucleotides: TGTGCCAGCTCACCATGGGGACTAGCGGGGAATGAGCAGTTCTTC. Protein sequence: CASSPWGLAGNEQFF.